Shown below are 8 T cell receptor beta chains from a single sample sequenced in a study of tumor-infiltrating lymphocytes in oesophageal squamous cell carcinoma. One entry per CDR3 protein, called by TCRdb with MiXCR from the PCR reads. The data contain roughly 17,000 distinct CDR3 sequences, around 45% of them singletons. Sequenced input: normal esophageal tissue next to the tumor. The receptors come from a female donor with esophageal squamous cell carcinoma.

Notes on this clonotype: The CDR3 ends on some other residue instead of the conserved phenylalanine or tryptophan, so this is likely a read error. No DNA is shown, since the ends of the CDR3 on it are uncertain; the CDR3 is the one TCRdb lists. This chain connects TRBV25-1 to TRBJ1-6; the table's D call of TRBD1 was not tested on the DNA. The CDR3 is 13 amino acids in total, end residues counted. Per the germline V gene, CDR1 is MGHDK and CDR2 is SYGVNS. CDR3 region: CASSITDEQYFGA.

This rearrangement joins TRBV18 to TRBJ1-5; unclear D gene. The CDR3 sequence is 16 residues long. CDR1 and CDR2 from the germline V gene are KGHSH and LQKENI. V shed 3 bases and J shed 2 bases, with 14 bases lying between them. The CDR3 loop is CASSPNAGGGNQPQHF. CDR3 nucleotide sequence: TGTGCCAGCTCACCGAATGCAGGAGGAGGCAATCAGCCCCAGCATTTT.

This clonotype was seen once. The rearrangement links TRBV7-2 to TRBJ2-7, with D tentatively TRBD1 (6 bases). The tail of the sequence fits TRBJ2-5 better, so the J call may be wrong. Germline CDR1 reads SGHTA; CDR2 reads FQGNSA. This CDR3 has 14 amino acids. CDR3 sequence: CASSRGHPQETQYF. The CDR3 bases are TGTGCCAGCAGCAGGGGACACCCCCAAGAGACCCAGTACTTC.

This clonotype was observed a few times. The conserved closing phenylalanine or tryptophan is absent in this CDR3, likely reflecting a read error. It is unclear where the CDR3 begins or ends on the DNA, so no DNA is shown, and the CDR3 is as TCRdb lists it. The rearrangement joins TRBV7-2 to TRBJ2-7; the table gives TRBD1 as D, unverified against the DNA. Both ends counted, the CDR3 spans 17 residues. The germline gives CDR1 SGHTA, CDR2 FQGNSA. CDR3 sequence reads: CASSFPGVSNYGYTFGS.

This rearrangement joins TRBV5-6 to TRBJ2-5; 8 nucleotides line up with TRBD1. The CDR3 extends over 15 amino acids. Germline loops: CDR1 SGHDT, CDR2 YYEEEE. The junction had 6 bases not matched to a gene; V was cut back by 2 bases and J by 3 bases. The CDR3 DNA reads TGTGCCAGCAGCTTACGGGACAGGTGGAAAGAGACCCAGTACTTC. The encoded protein is CASSLRDRWKETQYF.

In the case of this clonotype: Because the CDR3 is missing its conserved closing phenylalanine or tryptophan, this is likely a read error. No DNA is shown, since the ends of the CDR3 on it are uncertain; the CDR3 is the one TCRdb lists. This chain connects TRBV6-8 to TRBJ2-5; the D segment call TRBD1 is taken from the table without a DNA check. The CDR3 is 14 amino acids long, termini counted. Germline V gene data show CDR1 as MNHGY and CDR2 as SAAAGT. The CDR3 region is CASRGQDGGYTFGS.

This sequence joins TRBV24-1 and TRBJ2-3; D may correspond to TRBD1 or TRBD2 (6 bases each). Matching the DNA end better, TRBJ2-5 makes the J call doubtful. Germline CDR1 and CDR2: KGHDR and SFDVKD. The CDR3 sequence is 14 residues long. The CDR3 here is CATSDTGTGETQYF. In nucleotides, the CDR3 is TGTGCCACCAGTGATACAGGGACTGGGGAGACCCAGTACTTC.

This clonotype occurred many times. The V gene is TRBV7-9, the J gene TRBJ1-6; D is undetermined. In germline, CDR1 is SEHNR, CDR2 FQNEAQ (reference sequence). Trimming cost V 6 bases and J 4 bases, with 10 bases left between them. CDR3 length equals 14 residues. The CDR3 nucleotides read TGTGCCAGCAGTCCTCCAGGTTATAATTCACCCCTCCACTTT. It is translated as CASSPPGYNSPLHF.